Following are 9 T cell receptor beta chains from one sample sequenced in a study of shared clonotypes between healthy human individuals (dated by TCRdb to 2020 to 2022). Library generation was performed with the immunoSEQ multiplex PCR assay. TCRdb's version of the immuneACCESS table is confined to in-frame rearrangements and falls short of the full clone set. An unresolved V gene accounts for under half of the shortfall where checked; the remainder is of unknown origin. Present in this sample are fewer than 3 million clones, 92% of which were seen just once. The ten largest clones capture roughly 0.34% of the sample. The sequenced material came from naive CD4+ T cells from PBMCs. In the paper's terms, the cell subset or site label means: CD45RA+ positively selected. The receptor set was obtained from a man younger than 30 in good health. Some clones in this sample may be carry-over from other donors' samples.

V and J are TRBV29-1 and TRBJ1-2; the D is unclear. The CDR3 runs to 12 residues. Per the germline V gene, CDR1 is SQVTM and CDR2 is ANQGSEA. Trimming stripped 5 bases from V and 3 bases from J, with 10 bases between. CDR3 amino acids: CSVSQLDYGYTF. Written as DNA, the CDR3 is TGCAGCGTTAGTCAATTGGACTATGGCTACACCTTC.

The genes are TRBV14 and TRBJ2-3; unclear D gene. Germline V lookup: CDR1 SGHDN, CDR2 FVKESK. There are 14 residues in the CDR3. Deletions cut 4 bases from V and 4 bases from J, with 12 bases between. The CDR3, as DNA: TGTGCCAGCAGCCCATTGGATCGTCCAGATACGCAGTATTTT. Translation gives CASSPLDRPDTQYF. The whole variable domain, remainder taken from reference TRBV14 and TRBJ2-3, is EAGVTQFPSHSVIEKGQTVTLRCDPISGHDNLYWYRRVMGKEIKFLLHFVKESKQDESGMPNNRFLAERTGGTYSTLKVQPAELEDSGVYFCASSPLDRPDTQYFGPGTRLTVL.

The chain links TRBV5-1 to TRBJ2-2; 8 bases align to TRBD2. V lost 5 bases to trimming and J lost 0 bases; unmatched junction nucleotides: 6. The CDR3 sequence is 16 residues long. CDR1 is SGHRS, CDR2 YFSETQ, per germline. CDR3 amino acids: CASRWLAGANTGELFF. CDR3 bases: TGCGCCAGCAGGTGGCTAGCGGGCGCGAACACCGGGGAGCTGTTTTTT.

The table lists this clone with a few counts. The rearrangement joins TRBV5-6 to TRBJ1-1; D uncertain. Germline CDR1 SGHDT, CDR2 YYEEEE. V shed 0 bases and J shed 4 bases, with 7 bases lying between them. The CDR3 is 13 amino acids. DNA of the CDR3: TGTGCCAGCAGCTTGGGACTGCCCACTGAAGCTTTCTTT. It translates to CASSLGLPTEAFF.

This chain joins TRBV28 and TRBJ2-1, with D tentatively TRBD2 (6 bases). V was trimmed by 6 bases and J by 4 bases, leaving 16 bases between them. CDR1 and CDR2 (germline): MDHEN, SYDVKM. The CDR3 is 15 amino acids. DNA of the CDR3: TGTGCCAGCAGATTCGGGAGCACTTCGTACAATGAGCAGTTCTTC. Translated, it gives CASRFGSTSYNEQFF.

The chain combines TRBV6-4 with TRBJ1-5; 8 nucleotides align to TRBD1. This CDR3 comprises 14 residues. Germline CDR1 is MRHNA and CDR2 is SNTAGT. V lost 7 bases and J lost 4; bases outside the gene matches: 6. As DNA, the CDR3 is TGTGCCAGCATACCCGGGACAGGAAATCAGCCCCAGCATTTT. Translated: CASIPGTGNQPQHF.

This clone was counted a few times. V and J are TRBV7-9 and TRBJ1-1; 7 bases fit TRBD1. Trimming at V came to 6 bases and at J to 4 bases, leaving 11 bases not matched to a gene. The CDR3 spans 15 residues. Germline V gene lookup returns CDR1 SEHNR and CDR2 FQNEAQ (reference sequence). The CDR3 region has the DNA TGTGCCAGCAGTTCACGACAGGGAGTAAGCACTGAAGCTTTCTTT. As protein: CASSSRQGVSTEAFF.

This clone was recorded a few times. The same CDR3 also results from other DNA sequences found in this sample. The rearrangement links TRBV6-5 to TRBJ1-5; weak D call: TRBD1 (5 bases). The V gene's germline CDR1 is MNHEY and CDR2 SVGAGI. Trimming stripped 0 bases from V and 9 bases from J, with 6 bases between. CDR3 size: 12 residues. Here the CDR3 reads CASSYSGGPQHF. CDR3 DNA: TGTGCCAGCAGTTACTCTGGGGGGCCCCAGCATTTT.

The V and J genes are TRBV7-2 and TRBJ2-2; 7 positions agree with TRBD2. This CDR3 is 15 amino acids long. CDR1 and CDR2 from the germline V gene are SGHTA and FQGNSA. J lost 1 base, V lost 6 bases, and 5 bases had no gene match. CDR3 bases: TGTGCCAGCAGATCTAGCGGAAGGAACACCGGGGAGCTGTTTTTT. It translates to CASRSSGRNTGELFF.